Sequencing of this TCR beta chain was carried out in a study of cytomegalovirus exposure and HLA in healthy donors. This PCR relied on a set of 60 Vbeta primers and 13 Jbeta primers. Generated by immunoSEQ multiplex PCR, the TCRdb table keeps only in-frame clones and is missing some. The table lists more than 95,000 clones, roughly 13% of them singletons. This TCR derives from a man in his forties in good health and CMV-seropositive. Sequencing was performed on PBMCs.

Here the CDR3 reads CASSGPTGVKGYTF. In DNA form, the CDR3 reads TGTGCCAGCAGCGGACCGACAGGGGTGAAGGGCTACACCTTC. The chain recombines TRBV7-9 with TRBJ1-2; 8 bases agree with TRBD1. Germline V gene data show CDR1 as SEHNR and CDR2 as FQNEAQ (reference sequence). Trimming at V came to 5 bases and at J to 8 bases, leaving 10 bases not matched to a gene. The CDR3 runs to 14 residues.